This passage covers 14 T cell receptor beta chains from one sample sequenced in a study of T cell repertoires in cytomegalovirus infection (dated by TCRdb to between 2018 and 2021). For these receptors, no antigen is known. This specimen's treatment or condition label, per the study, means: in vitro stimulation with specific CMV peptide epitopes to enrich CMV-specific T cells. Data came from an Illumina HiSeq 1500. TCRdb took the public reads, trimmed them with fastp at Q25, ran MiXCR for clone calling and kept in-frame beta chains. Rows matching on CDR3 protein sequence are summarized as one entry with the most common DNA and genes. The sample records approximately 1,000,000 distinct CDR3 sequences, approximately 30% of which are singletons. Roughly 12% of the sample is held by the ten biggest clonotypes. This sample comprised cultured CD8+ T cells from PBMCs, obtained from culture after CMV antigen stimulation. The receptors come from a human donor in good health (CMV status not recorded). Some clones in this sample may be carry-over from other donors' samples.

In this sample, this clonotype turned up a few times. The chain joins TRBV6-5 to TRBJ2-1; either TRBD1 or TRBD2 may fit D (5 bases each). The CDR3 spans 15 residues. Germline V CDR1 and CDR2: MNHEY, SVGAGI. Trimming took 1 base from V and 3 from J, leaving 10 bases between them. The CDR3 region has the DNA TGTGCCAGCAGTTACTGGGGGTTCGTCTACAATGAGCAGTTCTTC. Translated: CASSYWGFVYNEQFF.

This clonotype was counted between two and nine times. The rearrangement links TRBV7-9 to TRBJ2-1; D uncertain. Germline CDR1 and CDR2: SEHNR and FQNEAQ (reference sequence). CDR3 length equals 18 residues. With 5 bases removed from V and 3 bases from J, the gap between germline ends came to 23 bases. The CDR3 bases are TGTGCCAGCAGCCCCTACCAAGGCCCCAAACTGGTCTACAATGAGCAGTTCTTC. This translates into CASSPYQGPKLVYNEQFF.

This clonotype was seen a handful of times. The chain has TRBV6-6 and TRBJ2-5; D may be TRBD1 (5 bases). Trimming pared 5 bases from V and 5 bases from J, leaving 18 bases between. CDR3 length: 15 amino acids. Germline CDR1 is MNHNY and CDR2 is SVGAGI (reference sequence). The CDR3 reads CASSDPREIDETQYF. DNA for the CDR3: TGTGCCAGCAGTGACCCCAGGGAAATCGACGAGACCCAGTACTTC.

This clonotype was seen more than once but under ten times. This chain connects TRBV20-1 to TRBJ2-1, with no clear D. From germline, CDR1 is DFQATT and CDR2 SNEGSKA (reference sequence). The CDR3 runs to 8 residues. CDR3 DNA: TGCAGGTGCGGTGAGCAGTTCTTC. It specifies CRCGEQFF.

This chain connects TRBV6-5 to TRBJ1-5, with D perhaps TRBD1 (6 bases). From germline, CDR1 is MNHEY and CDR2 SVGAGI. V was clipped by 0 bases and J by 6 bases, with 12 bases between them. This CDR3 is 15 amino acids long. The CDR3 bases are TGTGCCAGCAGTTACTCGATACAGGGTGGTCAGCCCCAGCATTTT. This translates into CASSYSIQGGQPQHF.

The V call is TRBV27, the J call TRBJ1-6; possible D gene TRBD1, 6 bases. In germline, CDR1 is MNHEY, CDR2 SMNVEV (reference sequence). V was clipped by 5 bases and J by 10 bases, with 18 bases between them. The CDR3 spans 15 residues. In DNA, the CDR3 is TGTGCCAGCAGTGACCTACAGGGCTGGAAATCACCCCTCCACTTT. Translation: CASSDLQGWKSPLHF.

The genes are TRBV4-1 and TRBJ2-3; the D gene is possibly TRBD2 (6 bases). CDR1 MGHRA and CDR2 YSYEKL come from the germline V gene. The CDR3 has 16 residues. V dropped 3 bases and J dropped 2 bases, with 15 bases sitting between them. The DNA of the CDR3 is TGCGCCAGCAGCCATGCGCCATGGGACTTCACAGATACGCAGTATTTT. Protein: CASSHAPWDFTDTQYF.

This clonotype was counted ten times or more. The chain recombines TRBV7-2 with TRBJ1-6; D not certain. This CDR3 region has 18 residues. The ends were cut back, 2 bases at V and 5 bases at J, with 19 bases in the middle. The germline CDR1 and CDR2 sequences are SGHTA and FQGNSA. As DNA, the CDR3 is TGTGCCAGCAGCTTAAGAAGGCTCTATAGGGAGGATAATTCACCCCTCCACTTT. Protein sequence: CASSLRRLYREDNSPLHF.

This clonotype was recorded at least ten times. The rearrangement joins TRBV7-9 to TRBJ2-4, with TRBD1 matching over 8 bases. The length of the CDR3 is 17 residues. Germline CDR1 reads SEHNR; CDR2 reads FQNEAQ (reference sequence). J gave up 1 base and V 4 bases, and 9 bases lay outside the gene matches. The CDR3 here is CASSSTDRGSAKNIQYF. The CDR3 region has the DNA TGTGCCAGCAGCTCAACCGACAGGGGTTCGGCCAAAAACATTCAGTACTTC.

The V and J genes are TRBV6-1 and TRBJ2-1; D possibly corresponds to TRBD2 (6 bases). Germline CDR1 and CDR2: MNHNS and SASEGT. CDR3 length: 12 residues. Trimming took 10 bases from V and 14 from J, leaving 21 bases between them. The DNA of the CDR3 is TGTGCCATTTCCGGGACTCAGGGCACGGAGTTCTTC. Its protein is CAISGTQGTEFF.

This clonotype was seen at least ten times. V gene TRBV7-6 combines with J gene TRBJ1-2; D remains unclear. From germline, CDR1 is SGHVS and CDR2 FNYEAQ. The CDR3 extends over 13 amino acids. The V end lost 0 bases, the J end lost 8 bases, and 10 bases lay between the germline ends. CDR3 sequence: CASSLATHLGYTF. DNA of the CDR3: TGTGCCAGCAGCTTAGCCACCCATCTCGGCTACACCTTC.

CDR3 bases: TGTGCCAGCAGTATCGGACTACCATACGAGCAGTACGTC. Residues: CASSIGLPYEQYV. This sequence joins TRBV6-1 and TRBJ2-7; the D gene is possibly TRBD2 (6 bases). Between the trimmed V and J ends, which lost 5 bases and 4 bases, there was a span of 12 bases. The germline V gene encodes CDR1 MNHNS and CDR2 SASEGT. This CDR3 comprises 13 residues.

The genes are TRBV14 and TRBJ2-7, with a tentative D call TRBD2 (5 bases). Germline CDR1 is SGHDN and CDR2 is FVKESK. The CDR3 length is 13 residues. With 2 bases removed from V and 9 bases from J, the gap between germline ends came to 14 bases. This CDR3 reads CASSQNKRERQYV. The CDR3 DNA reads as TGTGCCAGCAGCCAAAATAAGAGGGAAAGGCAGTACGTC.

This chain joins TRBV20-1 and TRBJ2-1; TRBD2 matches 11 bases. This CDR3 region has 15 residues. CDR1 and CDR2 from the germline V gene are DFQATT and SNEGSKA (reference sequence). After removal of 0 bases from V and 8 bases from J, the junction contained 6 bases not matched to a gene. The CDR3 nucleotides are TGCAGTGCTAGAGATCTAGCGGGGGGCCCCCATGAGCAGTTCTTC. Amino acid sequence: CSARDLAGGPHEQFF.